This T cell receptor beta chain appears in the sequencing data of a study of vaccination and CD4 T cells after COVID-19. Germline CDR1 and CDR2: SGHRS and YFSETQ. This CDR3 spans 16 amino acids. Deletions cut 4 bases from V and 5 bases from J, with 21 bases between. Indicated treatment: roughly 10-day PBMC culture with coronavirus spike peptide pools or control peptides (ViraFEST assay). Those CD4+ T cells from the unexposed donor predate the COVID-19 pandemic (2011-2018). Of note for this clonotype: Its antigen is not known.

The study sequenced cultured CD4+ T cell DNA using the Oncomine TCR Beta short-read assay. TCRdb called the PCR reads again in MiXCR, with one record for every CDR3 protein. This sample has a few thousand distinct CDR3 sequences, with 35% to 50% found just once. Sequencing input: CD4+ T cells from blood, cultured in vitro. This clonotype originated in a human donor in good health. The chain joins TRBV5-1 to TRBJ1-1, with D possibly TRBD1 on 6 matching bases. For the CDR3, the DNA is TGCGCCAGCAGCGGGGCAGGGGTCGCGGGTAGGACTGAAGCTTTCTTT. Translating gives CASSGAGVAGRTEAFF. The variable domain in full, with the rest retrieved from reference TRBV5-1 and TRBJ1-1, is KAGVTQTPRYLIKTRGQQVTLSCSPISGHRSVSWYQQTPGQGLQFLFEYFSETQRNKGNFPGRFSGRQFSNSRSEMNVSTLELGDSALYLCASSGAGVAGRTEAFFGQGTRLTVV.